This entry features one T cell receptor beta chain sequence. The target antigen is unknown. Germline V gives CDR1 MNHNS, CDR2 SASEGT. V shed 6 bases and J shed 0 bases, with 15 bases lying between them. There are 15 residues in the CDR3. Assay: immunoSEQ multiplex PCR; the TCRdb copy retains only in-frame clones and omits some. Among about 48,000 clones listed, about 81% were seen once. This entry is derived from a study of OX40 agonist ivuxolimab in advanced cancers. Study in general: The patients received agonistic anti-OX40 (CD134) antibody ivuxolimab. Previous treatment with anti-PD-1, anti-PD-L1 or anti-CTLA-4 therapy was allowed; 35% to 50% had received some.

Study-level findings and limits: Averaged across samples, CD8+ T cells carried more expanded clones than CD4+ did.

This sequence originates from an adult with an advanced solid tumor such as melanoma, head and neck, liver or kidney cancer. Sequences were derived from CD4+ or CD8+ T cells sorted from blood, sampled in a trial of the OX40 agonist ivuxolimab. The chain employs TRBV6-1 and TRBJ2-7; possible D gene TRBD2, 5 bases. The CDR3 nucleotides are TGTGCCAGCAGCCTTCGGGATGGCACCTCCTACGAGCAGTACTTC. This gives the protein CASSLRDGTSYEQYF.